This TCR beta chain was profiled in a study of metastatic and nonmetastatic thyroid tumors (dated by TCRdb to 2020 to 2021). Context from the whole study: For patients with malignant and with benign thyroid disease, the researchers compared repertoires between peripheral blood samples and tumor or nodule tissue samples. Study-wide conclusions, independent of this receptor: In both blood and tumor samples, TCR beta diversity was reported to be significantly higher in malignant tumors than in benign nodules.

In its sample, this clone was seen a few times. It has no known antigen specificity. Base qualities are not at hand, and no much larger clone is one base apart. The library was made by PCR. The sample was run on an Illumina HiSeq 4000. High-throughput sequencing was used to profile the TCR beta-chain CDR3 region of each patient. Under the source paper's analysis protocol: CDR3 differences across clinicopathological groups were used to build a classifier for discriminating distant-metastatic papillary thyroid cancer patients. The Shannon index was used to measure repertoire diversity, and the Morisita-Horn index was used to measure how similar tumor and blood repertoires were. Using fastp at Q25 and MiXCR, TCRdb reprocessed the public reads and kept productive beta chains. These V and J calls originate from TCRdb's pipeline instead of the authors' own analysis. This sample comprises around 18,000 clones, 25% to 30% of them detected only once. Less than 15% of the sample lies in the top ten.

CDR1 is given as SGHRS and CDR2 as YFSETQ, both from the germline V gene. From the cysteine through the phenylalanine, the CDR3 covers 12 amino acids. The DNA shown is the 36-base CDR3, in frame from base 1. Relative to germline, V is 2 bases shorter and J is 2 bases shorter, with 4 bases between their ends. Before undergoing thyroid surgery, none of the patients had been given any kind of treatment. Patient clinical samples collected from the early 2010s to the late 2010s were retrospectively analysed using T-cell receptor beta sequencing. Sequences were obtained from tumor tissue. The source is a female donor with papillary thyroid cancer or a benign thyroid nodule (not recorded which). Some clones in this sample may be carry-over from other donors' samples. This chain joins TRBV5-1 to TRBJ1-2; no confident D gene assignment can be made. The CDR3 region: CASSFLNYGYTF. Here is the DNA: TGCGCCAGCAGCTTTTTAAACTATGGCTACACCTTC.